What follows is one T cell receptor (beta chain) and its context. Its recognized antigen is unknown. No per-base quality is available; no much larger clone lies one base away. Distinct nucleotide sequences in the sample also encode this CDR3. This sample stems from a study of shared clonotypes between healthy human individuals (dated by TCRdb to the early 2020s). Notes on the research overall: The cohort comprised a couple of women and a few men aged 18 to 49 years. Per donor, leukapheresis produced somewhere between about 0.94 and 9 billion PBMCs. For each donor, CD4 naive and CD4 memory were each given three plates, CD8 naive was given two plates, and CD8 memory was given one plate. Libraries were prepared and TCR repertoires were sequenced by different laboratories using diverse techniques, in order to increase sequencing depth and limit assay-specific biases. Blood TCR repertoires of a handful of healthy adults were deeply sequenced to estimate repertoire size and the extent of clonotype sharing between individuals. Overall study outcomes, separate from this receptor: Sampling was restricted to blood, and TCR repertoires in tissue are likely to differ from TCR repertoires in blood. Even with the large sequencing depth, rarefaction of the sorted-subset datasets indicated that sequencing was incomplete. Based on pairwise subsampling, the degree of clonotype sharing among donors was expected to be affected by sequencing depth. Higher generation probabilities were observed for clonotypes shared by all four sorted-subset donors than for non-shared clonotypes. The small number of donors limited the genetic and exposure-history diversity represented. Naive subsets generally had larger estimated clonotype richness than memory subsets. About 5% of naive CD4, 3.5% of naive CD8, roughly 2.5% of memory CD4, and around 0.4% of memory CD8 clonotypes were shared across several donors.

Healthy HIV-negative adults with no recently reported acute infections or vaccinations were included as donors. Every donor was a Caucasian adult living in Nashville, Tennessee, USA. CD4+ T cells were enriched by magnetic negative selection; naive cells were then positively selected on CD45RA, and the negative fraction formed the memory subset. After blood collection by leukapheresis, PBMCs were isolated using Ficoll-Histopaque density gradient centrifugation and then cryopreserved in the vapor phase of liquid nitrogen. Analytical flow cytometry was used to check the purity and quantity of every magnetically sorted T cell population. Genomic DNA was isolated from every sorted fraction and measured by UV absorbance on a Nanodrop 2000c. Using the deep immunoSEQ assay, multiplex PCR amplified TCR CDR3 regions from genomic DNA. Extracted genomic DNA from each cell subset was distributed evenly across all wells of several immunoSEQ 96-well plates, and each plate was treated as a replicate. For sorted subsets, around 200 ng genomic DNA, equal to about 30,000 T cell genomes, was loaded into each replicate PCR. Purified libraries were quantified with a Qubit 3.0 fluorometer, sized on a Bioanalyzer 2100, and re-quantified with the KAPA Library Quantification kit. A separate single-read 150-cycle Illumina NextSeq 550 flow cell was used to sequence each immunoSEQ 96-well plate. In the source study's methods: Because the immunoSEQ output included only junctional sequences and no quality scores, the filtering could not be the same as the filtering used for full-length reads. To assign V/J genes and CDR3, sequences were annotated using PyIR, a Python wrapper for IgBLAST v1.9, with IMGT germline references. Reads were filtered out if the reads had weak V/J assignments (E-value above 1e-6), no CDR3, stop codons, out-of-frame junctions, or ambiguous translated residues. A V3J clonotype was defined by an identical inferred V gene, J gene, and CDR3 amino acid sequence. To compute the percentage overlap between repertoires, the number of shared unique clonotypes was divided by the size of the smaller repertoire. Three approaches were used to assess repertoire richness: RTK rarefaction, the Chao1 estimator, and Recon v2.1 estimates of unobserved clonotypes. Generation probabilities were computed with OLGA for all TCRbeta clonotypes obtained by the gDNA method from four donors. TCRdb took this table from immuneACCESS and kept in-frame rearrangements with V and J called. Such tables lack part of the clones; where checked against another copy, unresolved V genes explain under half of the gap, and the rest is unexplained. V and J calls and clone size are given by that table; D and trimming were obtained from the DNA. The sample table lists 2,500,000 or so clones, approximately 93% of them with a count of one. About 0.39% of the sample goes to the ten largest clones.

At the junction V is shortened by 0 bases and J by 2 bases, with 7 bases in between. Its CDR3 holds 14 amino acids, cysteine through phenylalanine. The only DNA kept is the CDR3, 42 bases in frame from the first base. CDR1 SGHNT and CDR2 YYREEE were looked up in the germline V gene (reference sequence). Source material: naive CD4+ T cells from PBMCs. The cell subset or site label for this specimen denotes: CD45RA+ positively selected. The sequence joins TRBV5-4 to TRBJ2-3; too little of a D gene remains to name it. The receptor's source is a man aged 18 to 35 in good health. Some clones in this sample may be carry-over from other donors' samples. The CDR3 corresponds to CASSLAVFTDTQYF. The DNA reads TGTGCCAGCAGCTTGGCGGTATTCACAGATACGCAGTATTTT.